This T cell receptor (beta chain) emerged from a study of T-cell memory formation after mild COVID-19. Study-wide background: TCR clustering was largely donor specific. Study-level points and caveats: CM and EM subsets held most contracting CD4+ clones; EMRA held CD8+ ones. Specificity for SARS-CoV-2 was not confirmed among the second-wave clones peaking on day 37.

In TCRdb, the 5' RACE reads were re-called with MiXCR into one record per CDR3 protein. There are 250,000 to 300,000 distinct CDR3 sequences in the sample; 15% to 20% occur only once, and roughly 25% lies in the top ten. This clonotype has just one count. Its target is not known. This sequence originates from a man between 18 and 29 years old who had mild COVID-19 (a few samples of this study predate the infection). Cell type and time point are not known. Sequencing input: PBMCs or a T cell subset sorted from them (not recorded which).

Here the CDR3 DNA reads TGTGCCAGCAGTTTTCGCGGGGGAATTTCGGACACTGAAGCTTTCTTT. Translated, it gives CASSFRGGISDTEAFF. The chain joins TRBV6-5 to TRBJ1-1, with a possible D match to TRBD1 (5 bases). CDR1 is MNHEY and CDR2 is SVGAGI in the germline V gene. The V end lost 4 bases, the J end lost 3 bases, and 18 bases lay between the germline ends. CDR3 length: 16 residues.